This entry lists 22 T cell receptor beta chains sequenced from one sample in a study of CD8 T cells in Susac syndrome. Random hexamers were used to reverse transcribe the RNA input (roughly 0.5 to 1 ug). TCRdb reprocessed the immunoSEQ multiplex PCR reads with MiXCR, giving one entry per CDR3 protein. The sample shows 150,000 or so distinct CDR3 sequences, 90% to 95% of them seen only once. The sequenced material came from CD8+ T cells from PBMCs. These receptors were taken from a human donor with multiple sclerosis.

This rearrangement joins TRBV20-1 to TRBJ1-2; TRBD1 agrees at 7 bases. From germline, CDR1 is DFQATT and CDR2 SNEGSKA (reference sequence). Unmatched junction bases numbered 15, after V lost 6 bases and J lost 8 bases. This CDR3 has 14 amino acids. CDR3 sequence: CSAPLWDSKSGYTF. The CDR3 nucleotides are TGCAGTGCACCACTGTGGGACAGCAAAAGCGGCTACACCTTC.

J is TRBJ2-7 and V is TRBV2; D ambiguous. Germline V CDR1 and CDR2: SNHLY, FYNNEI. The CDR3 extends over 11 amino acids. The V and J ends lost 8 bases and 5 bases respectively, with 10 bases between them. CDR3 coding DNA: TGTGCCAGCGTAACCCAGGACGAGCAGTACTTC. This sequence encodes CASVTQDEQYF.

The chain recombines TRBV28 with TRBJ1-2; D gene unclear. Trimming removed 3 bases from V and 8 bases from J, with 7 bases in between. The germline V gene encodes CDR1 MDHEN and CDR2 SYDVKM. The CDR3 is 11 residues long. The CDR3 region is CASSFARGYTF. CDR3 in DNA: TGTGCCAGCAGTTTCGCAAGAGGCTACACCTTC.

The V and J genes are TRBV6-5 and TRBJ2-1; TRBD2 matches at 12 bases. Germline loops: CDR1 MNHEY, CDR2 SVGAGI. The junction had 3 bases not matched to a gene; V was cut back by 5 bases and J by 7 bases. CDR3 length: 14 amino acids. The CDR3 sequence is CASSRLAGANEQFF. The CDR3 nucleotides are TGTGCCAGCAGTCGACTAGCGGGGGCTAATGAGCAGTTCTTC.

The CDR3 reads CAWSYLAGGPDTQYF. The CDR3 coding sequence is TGTGCCTGGAGTTATCTAGCGGGGGGGCCAGATACGCAGTATTTT. The V call is TRBV30, the J call TRBJ2-3, with 12 positions matching TRBD2. Germline CDR1 is GTSNPN and CDR2 is SVGIG (reference sequence). The CDR3 has 15 residues. The V gene end was trimmed by 2 bases and the J gene end by 4 bases; junction bases not matched to a gene: 4.

V usage is TRBV4-1 and J usage is TRBJ1-1; no reliable D call. Trimming pared 0 bases from V and 6 bases from J, leaving 14 bases between. CDR3 length: 15 residues. Germline CDR1 reads MGHRA; CDR2 reads YSYEKL. In DNA, the CDR3 is TGCGCCAGCAGCCAAGATGTTGGGGTAAGGGCTGAAGCTTTCTTT. Translation gives CASSQDVGVRAEAFF.

This clonotype was observed a single time. This chain links TRBV2 with TRBJ2-4; D is tentatively TRBD1 or TRBD2 (6 bases each). V gave up 2 bases and J gave up 1 base, with 15 bases separating them. This CDR3 has 17 residues. Germline V gene lookup returns CDR1 SNHLY and CDR2 FYNNEI. The CDR3 region is CASSERGQGSAKNIQYF. The CDR3 DNA sequence: TGTGCCAGCAGTGAACGGGGGCAGGGGTCGGCCAAAAACATTCAGTACTTC.

The genes are TRBV27 and TRBJ1-2; D perhaps matches TRBD1 (5 bases). The CDR3 loop spans 14 amino acids. The V end lost 0 bases, the J end lost 4 bases, and 9 bases lay between the germline ends. Per the germline V gene, CDR1 is MNHEY and CDR2 is SMNVEV (reference sequence). CDR3 sequence reads: CASSLSGRAYGYTF. The DNA for the CDR3 is TGTGCCAGCAGTTTATCTGGCAGGGCCTATGGCTACACCTTC.

The rearrangement uses TRBV9 and TRBJ2-1; D is unresolved. Trimming removed 0 bases from V and 0 bases from J, with 13 bases in between. Germline V lookup: CDR1 SGDLS, CDR2 YYNGEE. The CDR3 runs 17 residues. CDR3 sequence: CASSVGPRGYSYNEQFF. CDR3 sequence (DNA): TGTGCCAGCAGCGTAGGACCCCGTGGGTACTCCTACAATGAGCAGTTCTTC.

The chain joins TRBV15 to TRBJ2-1, with D possibly matching TRBD2 (6 bases). The CDR3 length is 13 residues. In germline, CDR1 is LNHNV, CDR2 YYDKDF (reference sequence). Trimming stripped 1 base from V and 8 bases from J, with 9 bases between. This chain's CDR3 is CATSRGRGYEQFF. CDR3 DNA: TGTGCCACCAGCAGAGGGAGGGGCTATGAGCAGTTCTTC.

The chain joins TRBV7-9 to TRBJ1-2; D is ambiguous. This CDR3 spans 15 amino acids. V lost 1 base, J lost 4 bases, and 13 bases lay in between. From germline, CDR1 is SEHNR and CDR2 FQNEAQ (reference sequence). CDR3 amino acids: CASSLDGMESYGYTF. The CDR3 bases are TGTGCCAGCAGCTTAGACGGGATGGAAAGCTATGGCTACACCTTC.

Here the CDR3 reads CAWSAPQGGREQYF. DNA of the CDR3: TGTGCCTGGAGTGCCCCACAGGGGGGTCGCGAGCAGTACTTC. V is TRBV30 and J is TRBJ2-7; TRBD1 aligns across 8 bases. CDR3 length: 14 residues. Germline CDR1 reads GTSNPN; CDR2 reads SVGIG (reference sequence). V lost 1 base, J lost 6 bases, and 8 bases stayed unmatched.

The chain employs TRBV4-2 and TRBJ2-5; D not resolved. V dropped 0 bases and J dropped 0 bases, with 8 bases sitting between them. Germline values: CDR1 LGHNA, CDR2 YNFKEQ. The length of the CDR3 is 15 residues. CDR3 nucleotide sequence: TGTGCCAGCAGCCAAGATTTAGGCAACCAAGAGACCCAGTACTTC. Protein sequence: CASSQDLGNQETQYF.

CDR3 loop: CASSEGGRTDTQYF. The CDR3 DNA is TGTGCCAGCAGTGAGGGCGGACGCACAGATACGCAGTATTTT. The rearrangement links TRBV2 to TRBJ2-3, with D unclear. Germline-derived CDR1 and CDR2 are SNHLY and FYNNEI. V gave up 3 bases and J gave up 1 base, with 8 bases separating them. The CDR3 contains 14 residues.

The gene calls are TRBV12-5 and TRBJ1-1, with TRBD1 matching 9 bases. Looked up from germline, CDR1 is LGHNT and CDR2 is FRNRAP. There are 14 residues in the CDR3. The V gene end was trimmed by 6 bases and the J gene end by 6 bases; junction bases not matched to a gene: 8. The CDR3: CASGPGTGSSEAFF. CDR3 DNA sequence: TGTGCTAGTGGCCCCGGGACAGGGAGTTCTGAAGCTTTCTTT.

The chain couples TRBV27 to TRBJ1-4; no reliable D call. Germline V gives CDR1 MNHEY, CDR2 SMNVEV (reference sequence). The CDR3 is made up of 14 amino acids. V was clipped by 7 bases and J by 8 bases, with 17 bases between them. In DNA, the CDR3 is TGTGCCAGCACCTCGATCGGATCCGGAGAAAAACTGTTTTTT. It codes for CASTSIGSGEKLFF.

V usage is TRBV7-9 and J usage is TRBJ2-7; D uncertain. CDR3 length: 16 residues. Germline V gene data show CDR1 as SEHNR and CDR2 as FQNEAQ (reference sequence). V lost 2 bases and J lost 3, with 17 bases in between. The CDR3 sequence: CASSLSANLASYEQYF. Written as DNA, the CDR3 is TGTGCCAGCAGCTTATCGGCTAACTTGGCCAGCTACGAGCAGTACTTC.

The CDR3 sequence is CASSQDQWGSFDEQYF. CDR3 DNA sequence: TGTGCCAGCAGCCAAGATCAATGGGGCTCTTTTGACGAGCAGTACTTC. The chain carries TRBV4-2 and TRBJ2-7, with D possibly being TRBD1 (5 bases). V was clipped by 0 bases and J by 5 bases, with 17 bases between them. This CDR3 has 16 residues. Germline V gene lookup returns CDR1 LGHNA and CDR2 YNFKEQ.

This clonotype was recorded a few times. V is TRBV9 and J is TRBJ2-1; D gene unclear. There are 10 residues in the CDR3. The germline V gene encodes CDR1 SGDLS and CDR2 YYNGEE. Trimming left V 3 bases short and J 7 bases short, with 2 bases between. The CDR3 nucleotides are TGTGCCAGCAGCGGGAATGAGCAGTTCTTC. Amino acids: CASSGNEQFF.

This sequence joins TRBV5-1 and TRBJ2-7; D not resolved. V was shortened by 4 bases and J by 3 bases, with 8 bases between the two germline ends. The germline gives CDR1 SGHRS, CDR2 YFSETQ. The CDR3 extends over 12 amino acids. CDR3 in DNA: TGCGCCAGCAGCCCCGCCAACTACGAGCAGTACTTC. It codes for CASSPANYEQYF.

The V call is TRBV10-2, the J call TRBJ2-1; no definite D call. Germline V gives CDR1 WSHSY, CDR2 SAAADI. The V gene lost 10 bases and the J gene lost 10 bases, with 8 bases spanning the gap. This CDR3 has 9 amino acids. CDR3 in amino acids: CATGREQFF. CDR3 nucleotide sequence: TGCGCCACCGGGCGCGAGCAGTTCTTC.

The rearrangement links TRBV9 to TRBJ2-3; 8 bases align to TRBD2. The CDR3 has 14 residues. Germline loops: CDR1 SGDLS, CDR2 YYNGEE. The V segment lost 0 bases and the J segment 6 bases; nucleotides outside the gene matches: 3. The CDR3 coding sequence is TGTGCCAGCAGCGTAGCGGGGGGGTCTGATACGCAGTATTTT. It is translated as CASSVAGGSDTQYF.